The clone carrying this T cell receptor beta chain was counted ten times or more. No antigen is known for it. The sample is drawn from a study of T cells in Graves' hyperthyroidism and ophthalmopathy. Study findings and constraints: From stable hyperthyroidism, ophthalmopathy was separated by a 13 V-J model. Median prediction lead before ophthalmopathy onset was 5 to 7 months with the model.

This CDR3 is built from 14 residues. V trimming: 1 base; J trimming: 9 bases; junction bases outside the gene matches: 0. Amplified regions were TCR beta CDR3 sequences from RNA transcripts. With the HTBI primer set, the TCR CDR3 went through a first round of RT-PCR. MiXCR was run by TCRdb on the multiplex PCR reads, yielding one entry per CDR3 protein. The table records roughly 720,000 distinct CDR3 sequences, 17% of them present only once. Input material: blood. J is TRBJ2-1 and V is TRBV12-3 or TRBV12-4; TRBD2 matches at 13 bases. The sequence was collected from a man between 45 and 60 years old with Graves' hyperthyroidism. The CDR3 nucleotides read TGTGCCAGCAGTTTAGGGACTAGCGGGAGTGAGCAGTTCTTC. It codes for CASSLGTSGSEQFF.